The 27 T cell receptor beta chains presented below share a single source sample, sequenced in a study of CD8+CD57+ T cells in acquired aplastic anemia. An expansion of CD8+CD57+ cells by flow cytometry had been shown in patients chosen for sequencing. Profiling that covered TCR beta VDJ and CDR3 relied on genomic DNA as its template. One entry per CDR3 protein results from TCRdb running MiXCR on the reads. The sample shows 150,000 to 200,000 distinct CDR3 sequences, roughly 48% of them seen only once. Sequencing used sorted CD4+, CD8+, or CD8+CD57+ T cells (not recorded which) from PBMCs. The source is a human donor with aplastic anemia.

The chain employs TRBV15 and TRBJ1-2, with 8 bases that match TRBD1. V was pared by 3 bases and J by 5 bases, with 8 bases of the junction left unmatched. The CDR3 consists of 15 residues. Germline CDR1 and CDR2: LNHNV and YYDKDF (reference sequence). The CDR3, as DNA: TGTGCCACCAGCAGCGAAGGGACAGGAATATATGGCTACACCTTC. It encodes CATSSEGTGIYGYTF.

This clonotype was seen only a few times. The gene calls are TRBV9 and TRBJ1-2; no firm D call. Trimming left V 4 bases short and J 2 bases short, with 6 bases between. This CDR3 has 12 residues. Germline V gene sequence: CDR1 SGDLS, CDR2 YYNGEE. This CDR3 is CASSSGNYGYTF. CDR3 nucleotide sequence: TGTGCCAGCAGCTCGGGGAACTATGGCTACACCTTC.

This clonotype was picked up many times. The V and J genes are TRBV7-3 and TRBJ2-3; D possibly uses TRBD1 or TRBD2 (5 bases each). Germline CDR1 SGHTA, CDR2 FQGTGA. This CDR3 is 15 amino acids long. Trimming left V 2 bases short and J 1 base short, with 10 bases between. CDR3 residues: CASSLSRDRTDTQYF. The CDR3 DNA sequence: TGTGCCAGCAGCTTATCCAGGGACCGCACAGATACGCAGTATTTT.

The chain joins TRBV19 to TRBJ2-5; the match to TRBD1 covers 7 bases. This CDR3 contains 13 residues. The germline V gene encodes CDR1 LNHDA and CDR2 SQIVND (reference sequence). J gave up 2 bases and V 6 bases, and 3 bases lay outside the gene matches. The CDR3 loop is CASRRTGQETQYF. The CDR3 nucleotides are TGTGCCAGTAGGCGGACAGGACAAGAGACCCAGTACTTC.

Many counts were recorded for this clonotype. The V and J genes are TRBV12-3 or TRBV12-4 and TRBJ1-1; 7 bases are shared with TRBD1. The V segment lost 6 bases and the J segment 1 base; nucleotides outside the gene matches: 8. This CDR3 contains 15 residues. The CDR3 here is CASRTDRARNTEAFF. The CDR3 DNA sequence: TGTGCCAGCAGAACTGACAGGGCTCGGAACACTGAAGCTTTCTTT.

The CDR3 DNA is TGTGCCAGTAGTGTTAACAGGGTGGCGGATGGCTACACCTTC. As protein: CASSVNRVADGYTF. The chain is built from TRBV19 and TRBJ1-2; possible D gene TRBD1, 6 bases. Germline values: CDR1 LNHDA, CDR2 SQIVND (reference sequence). The CDR3 length is 14 residues. Trimming shortened V by 5 bases and J by 6 bases, and 16 bases separated the two germline ends. Together with reference TRBV19 and TRBJ1-2, the CDR3 gives the full variable domain: DGGITQSPKYLFRKEGQNVTLSCEQNLNHDAMYWYRQDPGQGLRLIYYSQIVNDFQKGDIAEGYSVSREKKESFPLTVTSAQKNPTAFYLCASSVNRVADGYTFGSGTRLTVV.

V and J are TRBV6-5 and TRBJ2-5; D is tentatively TRBD1 or TRBD2 (5 bases each). CDR3 length: 14 amino acids. CDR1 is MNHEY and CDR2 is SVGAGI in the germline V gene. V gave up 0 bases and J gave up 1 base, with 6 bases separating them. CDR3 amino acids: CASSYSGTQETQYF. Here the CDR3 DNA reads TGTGCCAGCAGTTACTCAGGGACCCAAGAGACCCAGTACTTC.

This clonotype was counted many times. The rearrangement links TRBV6-5 to TRBJ2-7; 10 bases are a match to TRBD1. Germline trimming cut 4 bases from V and 3 bases from J; bases unmatched to any gene: 6. From germline, CDR1 is MNHEY and CDR2 SVGAGI. The CDR3 has 15 residues. CDR3 sequence: CASSSRGTGDYEQYF. CDR3 nucleotide sequence: TGTGCCAGCAGTTCTAGGGGGACAGGGGACTACGAGCAGTACTTC.

J is TRBJ2-1 and V is TRBV10-1; 10 bases match TRBD2. Per the germline V gene, CDR1 is WNHNN and CDR2 is SYGVQD (reference sequence). V lost 7 bases to trimming and J lost 4 bases; unmatched junction nucleotides: 4. The length of the CDR3 is 14 residues. The CDR3 here is CASTLAGPYNEQFF. The CDR3 DNA reads TGCGCCAGCACACTAGCGGGGCCGTACAATGAGCAGTTCTTC.

This clonotype was detected once. The chain recombines TRBV2 with TRBJ1-6, with D maybe TRBD1 (6 bases). Trimming stripped 2 bases from V and 6 bases from J, with 8 bases between. Germline loops: CDR1 SNHLY, CDR2 FYNNEI. This CDR3 comprises 14 residues. CDR3 in DNA: TGTGCCAGCAGTGAAATGGACAGTAATTCACCCCTCCACTTT. It encodes CASSEMDSNSPLHF.

V usage is TRBV6-5 and J usage is TRBJ1-5, with D tentatively TRBD1 (5 bases). Germline CDR1 and CDR2: MNHEY and SVGAGI. V was shortened by 2 bases and J by 2 bases, with 13 bases between the two germline ends. The CDR3 contains 16 residues. CDR3 coding DNA: TGTGCCAGCAGTTACACGGGGGGGAGAGGCAATCAGCCCCAGCATTTT. This gives the protein CASSYTGGRGNQPQHF.

This clonotype was seen at least ten times. The rearrangement links TRBV19 to TRBJ1-1; 9 positions match TRBD1. The junction had 7 bases not matched to a gene; V was cut back by 5 bases and J by 3 bases. This CDR3 contains 15 residues. The germline V gene has CDR1 LNHDA and CDR2 SQIVND (reference sequence). The CDR3 reads CASSPGQGYDTEAFF. The CDR3 DNA sequence: TGTGCCAGTAGTCCCGGACAGGGGTACGACACTGAAGCTTTCTTT. Supplemented by reference TRBV19 and TRBJ1-1, the full variable domain reads DGGITQSPKYLFRKEGQNVTLSCEQNLNHDAMYWYRQDPGQGLRLIYYSQIVNDFQKGDIAEGYSVSREKKESFPLTVTSAQKNPTAFYLCASSPGQGYDTEAFFGQGTRLTVV.

This clonotype was counted many times. The chain couples TRBV7-9 to TRBJ2-2; D is possibly TRBD1 (6 bases). Germline CDR1 and CDR2: SEHNR and FQNEAQ (reference sequence). The V and J ends lost 7 bases and 0 bases respectively, with 12 bases between them. This CDR3 is built from 15 residues. The CDR3 bases are TGTGCCAGCAAGAACAGGGTAGCGAACACCGGGGAGCTGTTTTTT. This sequence encodes CASKNRVANTGELFF.

This clonotype was seen a handful of times. CDR3 sequence (DNA): TGTGCCTGGAGTGTGGCAGGAGGAGCGGGAGGGTATCGGGATGAGCAGTTCTTC. Translation gives CAWSVAGGAGGYRDEQFF. The gene calls are TRBV30 and TRBJ2-1, with 10 nucleotides matching TRBD2. After removal of 0 bases from V and 8 bases from J, the junction contained 16 bases not matched to a gene. CDR3 length: 18 amino acids. The germline V gene encodes CDR1 GTSNPN and CDR2 SVGIG (reference sequence).

This clonotype has more than one count but fewer than ten. This chain joins TRBV7-8 and TRBJ1-2, with 7 bases lining up with TRBD1. The CDR3 is 14 residues long. V was pared by 2 bases and J by 6 bases, with 6 bases of the junction left unmatched. CDR1 is SGHVS, CDR2 FQNEAQ, per germline. Here the CDR3 reads CASSLTTGHNGYTF. For the CDR3, the DNA is TGTGCCAGCAGCTTAACGACAGGGCACAATGGCTACACCTTC.

For this clonotype: This may be a read error: a much more frequent sequence differs by one nucleotide. The genes are TRBV20-1 and TRBJ2-1; D might be TRBD2 (6 bases). Trimming took 1 base from V and 3 from J, leaving 22 bases between them. CDR3 length: 18 residues. Germline V lookup: CDR1 DFQATT, CDR2 SNEGSKA (reference sequence). CDR3 coding DNA: TGCAGTGCTAGAGGAACCCTTCAGCAGGGACTGGACTACAATGAGCAGTTCTTC. Residues: CSARGTLQQGLDYNEQFF.

V is TRBV29-1 and J is TRBJ1-1; D unclear. Per the germline V gene, CDR1 is SQVTM and CDR2 is ANQGSEA. The CDR3 length is 10 residues. V gave up 3 bases and J gave up 7 bases, with 6 bases separating them. CDR3 nucleotides: TGCAGCGTTGAGGCTGATGAAGCTTTCTTT. Protein: CSVEADEAFF.

Worth noting for this clonotype: Compared with germline, one end of the junction differs, possibly owing to a read error. The V and J genes are TRBV11-2 and TRBJ2-1, with 10 bases that match TRBD2. CDR3 size: 16 residues. Germline CDR1 and CDR2: SGHAT and FQNNGV. CDR3 DNA: TGTGCCGGCAGCCCCCGGCGGAGCGGGAGGGCCAATGAGCAGTTCTTC. This codes for CAGSPRRSGRANEQFF.

V usage is TRBV19 and J usage is TRBJ2-3; 11 bases match TRBD2. Germline CDR1 LNHDA, CDR2 SQIVND (reference sequence). This CDR3 region has 15 residues. V lost 7 bases, J lost 3 bases, and 6 bases stayed unmatched. CDR3 sequence: CASTGLADETDTQYF. The CDR3 nucleotides read TGTGCCAGTACGGGACTAGCGGATGAGACAGATACGCAGTATTTT.

The rearrangement joins TRBV12-3 or TRBV12-4 to TRBJ1-2, with 9 bases identical to TRBD1. CDR3 size: 12 residues. V shed 4 bases and J 8 bases; nucleotides not matched to a gene: 2. The CDR3 is CASSWDREGYTF. DNA of the CDR3: TGTGCCAGCAGTTGGGACAGGGAAGGCTACACCTTC.

This clonotype has ten or more counts. The chain is built from TRBV2 and TRBJ2-5; no clear D gene. V was shortened by 1 base and J by 5 bases, with 14 bases between the two germline ends. The germline V gene encodes CDR1 SNHLY and CDR2 FYNNEI. The CDR3 has 15 amino acids. The DNA of the CDR3 is TGTGCCAGCAGTGAAGAGGCCCCACAGTGGGAGACCCAGTACTTC. Protein: CASSEEAPQWETQYF.

The chain employs TRBV7-2 and TRBJ2-6; unclear D gene. Germline V gene sequence: CDR1 SGHTA, CDR2 FQGNSA. V lost 5 bases, J lost 4 bases, and 18 bases lay in between. The CDR3 covers 17 residues. CDR3 loop: CASSKRRAPAGANVLTF. The CDR3 DNA reads as TGTGCCAGCAGCAAAAGACGGGCGCCCGCGGGGGCCAACGTCCTGACTTTC.

This clonotype was observed at least ten times. The chain uses TRBV6-1 and TRBJ1-5; the D is unclear. Per the germline V gene, CDR1 is MNHNS and CDR2 is SASEGT. CDR3 size: 14 residues. Deletions cut 6 bases from V and 4 bases from J, with 13 bases between. CDR3 residues: CASRGGRENQPQHF. The CDR3 coding sequence is TGTGCCAGCAGGGGCGGACGGGAAAATCAGCCCCAGCATTTT.

This clonotype qualifies as medium-sized. The chain is built from TRBV2 and TRBJ2-5; D tentatively fits TRBD1 or TRBD2 (5 bases each). The CDR3 is made up of 14 amino acids. Germline CDR1 SNHLY, CDR2 FYNNEI. The V gene lost 6 bases and the J gene lost 0 bases, with 11 bases spanning the gap. This chain's CDR3 is CASRGTAHQETQYF. DNA of the CDR3: TGTGCCAGCAGGGGGACCGCCCACCAAGAGACCCAGTACTTC.

This clonotype has a single count. V usage is TRBV7-2 and J usage is TRBJ2-7, with 7 bases lining up with TRBD1. CDR1 and CDR2 from the germline V gene are SGHTA and FQGNSA. The ends lost 7 bases at V and 6 bases at J; junction bases unmatched: 6. The CDR3 extends over 12 amino acids. The CDR3: CASIGDRAEQYF. In nucleotides, the CDR3 is TGTGCCAGCATCGGTGACAGGGCCGAGCAGTACTTC.

In this sample, this clonotype turned up many times. The junction and the germline gene differ at one end; a read error may be behind it. CDR3 region: CASSTTSGQETQYF. CDR3 DNA sequence: TGTGCCAGCAGTACGACTAGCGGACAAGAGACCCAGTACTTC. The chain recombines TRBV19 with TRBJ2-5; TRBD2 matches 9 bases. There are 14 residues in the CDR3. CDR1 LNHDA and CDR2 SQIVND come from the germline V gene (reference sequence).

This clonotype was found many times. This chain links TRBV5-6 with TRBJ1-5; the D gene is possibly TRBD1 (6 bases). Germline V gene sequence: CDR1 SGHDT, CDR2 YYEEEE. This CDR3 is 15 amino acids long. V was shortened by 2 bases and J by 6 bases, with 15 bases between the two germline ends. CDR3 in DNA: TGTGCCAGCAGCTTCGGGAGGGGGGGACTTCAGCCCCAGCATTTT. It yields the protein CASSFGRGGLQPQHF.